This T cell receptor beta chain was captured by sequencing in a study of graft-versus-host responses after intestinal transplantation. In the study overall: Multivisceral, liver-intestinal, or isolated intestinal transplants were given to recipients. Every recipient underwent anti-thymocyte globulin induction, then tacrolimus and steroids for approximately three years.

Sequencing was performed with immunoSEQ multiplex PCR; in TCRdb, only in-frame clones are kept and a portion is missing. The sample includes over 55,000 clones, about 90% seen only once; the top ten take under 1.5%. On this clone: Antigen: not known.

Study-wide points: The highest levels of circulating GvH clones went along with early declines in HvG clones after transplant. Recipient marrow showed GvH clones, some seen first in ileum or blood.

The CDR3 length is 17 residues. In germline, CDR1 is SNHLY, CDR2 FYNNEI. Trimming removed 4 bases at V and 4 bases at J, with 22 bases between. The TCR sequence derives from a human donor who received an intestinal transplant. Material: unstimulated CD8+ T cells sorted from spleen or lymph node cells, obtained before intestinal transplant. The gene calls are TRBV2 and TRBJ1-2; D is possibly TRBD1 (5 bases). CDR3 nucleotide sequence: TGTGCCAGCAGTGCCACGGAGGGGCTCCTAGCGTCCTATGGCTACACCTTC. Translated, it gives CASSATEGLLASYGYTF.